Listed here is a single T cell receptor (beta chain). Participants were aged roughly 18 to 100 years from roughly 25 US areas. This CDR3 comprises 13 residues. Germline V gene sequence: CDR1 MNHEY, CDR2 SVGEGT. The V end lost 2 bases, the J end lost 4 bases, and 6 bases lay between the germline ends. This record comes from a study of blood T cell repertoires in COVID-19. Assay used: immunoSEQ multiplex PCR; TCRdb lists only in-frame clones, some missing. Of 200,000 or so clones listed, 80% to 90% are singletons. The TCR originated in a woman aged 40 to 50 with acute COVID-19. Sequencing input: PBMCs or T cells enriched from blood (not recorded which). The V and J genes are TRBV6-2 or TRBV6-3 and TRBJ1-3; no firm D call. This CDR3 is CASSYRSGNTIYF. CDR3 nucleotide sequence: TGTGCCAGCAGTTACCGGTCCGGAAACACCATATATTTT.